Below, one T cell receptor (beta chain) is given with its context. The sample belongs to a study of response to subunit inactivated influenza vaccine. The V end was cut by 0 bases, the J end by 6 bases, with 17 bases between. Looked up from germline, CDR1 is LGHNA and CDR2 is YSLEER. This CDR3 spans 16 amino acids. MiXCR was run by TCRdb on the RT-PCR reads, yielding one entry per CDR3 protein. Here the sample spans a few hundred thousand distinct CDR3 sequences, roughly 20% being singletons. The sequences come from PBMCs from blood, collected less than 22 months after vaccination. V is TRBV4-3 and J is TRBJ1-2; D gene uncertain. This TCR was sampled from a man between 45 and 75 years old who received an inactivated influenza vaccine. The CDR3 DNA is TGCGCCAGCAGCCAAGATTCTCGGCCCAACGCAAATGGCTACACCTTC. Protein: CASSQDSRPNANGYTF.